What follows describes a single T cell receptor (beta chain). Its antigen is currently unknown. This specimen comes from a study of cytomegalovirus exposure and HLA in healthy donors. 60 Vbeta and 13 Jbeta primers were used in PCR. Repertoires were generated with immunoSEQ multiplex PCR, while TCRdb's copy carries only in-frame clones and drops some. In the table there are nearly 200,000 clones, approximately 80% of which are singletons. General observations from the study: A later analysis linked a missense variant in DCLRE1C to the trimming of TCR beta V and J genes. No immune exposure information besides CMV serostatus was available.

The study sampled nominally healthy donors, though unrecorded immune exposures were likely. The origin of this receptor is a boy aged 2 to 10 in good health and CMV-seronegative. Source material: PBMCs.

This CDR3 reads CASSEGTSGGHQETQYF. In DNA form, the CDR3 reads TGTGCCAGCAGCGAGGGGACTAGCGGGGGGCATCAAGAGACCCAGTACTTC. The chain carries TRBV9 and TRBJ2-5; 15 bases align to TRBD2. V lost 3 bases and J lost 2; bases outside the gene matches: 5. CDR1 SGDLS and CDR2 YYNGEE come from the germline V gene. This CDR3 has 17 amino acids.